The next 2 T cell receptor beta chains were all read from a single sample in a study of T cell repertoires in cytomegalovirus infection. Their antigens are not known. Each CDR3 protein gets one entry after TCRdb re-called the reads with MiXCR. The sample holds around 100,000 distinct CDR3 sequences; about 33% are singletons and the top ten take approximately 41%. The specimen was CD8+ T cells from cultured PBMCs, collected from culture after CMV antigen stimulation. Source of these receptors: a human donor in good health (CMV status not recorded). Some clones in this sample may be carry-over from other donors' samples.

The chain uses TRBV7-6 and TRBJ1-2, with TRBD1 matching over 7 bases. CDR1 SGHVS and CDR2 FNYEAQ come from the germline V gene. The CDR3 loop spans 13 amino acids. V lost 0 bases to trimming and J lost 7 bases; unmatched junction nucleotides: 2. CDR3 in amino acids: CASSLAGQPGYTF. CDR3 coding DNA: TGTGCCAGCAGCTTAGCGGGACAGCCTGGCTACACCTTC.

The chain employs TRBV7-9 and TRBJ1-4, with 8 bases matching TRBD1. CDR1 and CDR2 (germline): SEHNR, FQNEAQ (reference sequence). V was clipped by 4 bases and J by 2 bases; unmatched bases: 6. The CDR3 covers 16 residues. The DNA for the CDR3 is TGTGCCAGCAGCTCGCCAGGGGGCGAGACTAATGAAAAACTGTTTTTT. Translation: CASSSPGGETNEKLFF. Together with reference TRBV7-9 and TRBJ1-4, the CDR3 gives the full variable domain: DTGVSQNPRHKITKRGQNVTFRCDPISEHNRLYWYRQTLGQGPEFLTYFQNEAQLEKSRLLSDRFSAERPKGSFSTLEIQRTEQGDSAMYLCASSSPGGETNEKLFFGSGTQLSVL.